A single sample is the source of the 4 T cell receptor beta chains below, sequenced in a study of T cells in Graves' hyperthyroidism and ophthalmopathy. Template material for amplifying TCR beta CDR3 regions consisted of RNA transcripts. With the HTBI primer set, the TCR CDR3 went through a first round of RT-PCR. TCRdb re-derived calls from the multiplex PCR reads in MiXCR, one entry per CDR3 protein. The table lists hundreds of thousands of distinct CDR3 sequences, 35% to 45% of them singletons. Source material: blood. These receptors all stem from a man aged 18-30 years with Graves' hyperthyroidism.

Concerning this clonotype: A much larger clone sits a single nucleotide away, making a read error possible. The chain combines TRBV11-1 with TRBJ2-5; D may be TRBD1 or TRBD2 (7 bases each). The CDR3 sequence is 17 residues long. Per the germline V gene, CDR1 is SGHAT and CDR2 is FQDESV (reference sequence). CDR3 in DNA: TGTGCCAGCAGCTTAGTAGGGCGCGGGAGAGGGACAGAGACCCTGTACTTC. Protein sequence: CASSLVGRGRGTETLYF.

The CDR3 reads CASGEESTDTQYF. In DNA, the CDR3 is TGTGCCAGCGGGGAGGAGAGCACAGATACGCAGTATTTT. The chain carries TRBV2 and TRBJ2-3; possibly TRBD2 for D (6 bases). Trimming pared 8 bases from V and 0 bases from J, leaving 9 bases between. Germline assignment: CDR1 SNHLY and CDR2 FYNNEI. This CDR3 comprises 13 residues.

The rearrangement joins TRBV6-1 to TRBJ1-1; D is unresolved. The V gene's germline CDR1 is MNHNS and CDR2 SASEGT. The CDR3 has 13 amino acids. The V end was cut by 5 bases, the J end by 2 bases, with 9 bases between. CDR3 nucleotides: TGTGCCAGCAGTCCTCACCTAAACACTGAAGCTTTCTTT. Amino acid sequence: CASSPHLNTEAFF.

On this clonotype: A junction end diverges from the germline sequence, so it may reflect a read error. The gene calls are TRBV7-7 and TRBJ2-7; TRBD2 is a possible D gene (5 bases). Germline-derived CDR1 and CDR2 are SSHAT and FNYEAQ (reference sequence). This CDR3 is built from 14 residues. The CDR3 nucleotides read TGTGCTAGCAGCTTAGATGAGGGCTCCTACGAGCAGTACTTC. Its protein is CASSLDEGSYEQYF. The full variable domain, completed using reference TRBV7-7 and TRBJ2-7, is GAGVSQSPRYKVTKRGQDVTLRCDPISSHATLYWYQQALGQGPEFLTYFNYEAQPDKSGLPSDRFSAERPEGSISTLTIQRTEQRDSAMYRCASSLDEGSYEQYFGPGTRLTVT.